This T cell receptor beta chain stems from a study of memory CD4+ T cells and cytomegalovirus serostatus. Across the whole study: Donors were healthy Belgian adults, 8 to 10 CMV seropositive and 20 to 25 seronegative.

Clones were read by immunoSEQ multiplex PCR, and TCRdb kept only the in-frame ones, dropping some. The sample contains around 60,000 clones, around 82% of which appear only once. General study findings and limits: About 40% of the roughly 160 known CMV-associated TCRbeta sequences appeared in CD4+ memory.

V lost 2 bases to trimming and J lost 3 bases, with 14 bases between them. This CDR3 region has 15 residues. CDR1 and CDR2 (germline): MNHNS, SASEGT. The sort gate was single viable CD3+CD4+CD8-CD45RO+ cells for memory CD4+ T cells. To note about this clone: Its specificity is not known.

The rearrangement uses TRBV6-1 and TRBJ2-7; no clear D. The TCR sequence derives from an adult in good health and CMV-seronegative. Some clones in this sample may be carry-over from other donors' samples. The sequenced sample consisted of memory CD4+ T cells from blood. The CDR3 loop is CASSETSNNDYEQYF. The CDR3 nucleotides are TGTGCCAGCAGTGAAACCAGTAACAACGACTACGAGCAGTACTTC.